These T cell receptor beta chains were read from a single sample in a study of response to subunit inactivated influenza vaccine. One entry per CDR3 protein, called by TCRdb with MiXCR from the RT-PCR reads. The sample contains more than 600,000 distinct CDR3 sequences, 15% to 20% of which appear only once. Material: PBMCs from blood, obtained approximately 5 days after vaccination. The receptor source for this set is a man in his forties or fifties who received an inactivated influenza vaccine. CDR3s include the opening cysteine and the closing phenylalanine or tryptophan. D genes are given only for firm matches. A row's size may be missing; if present it is once, few, many or a size class.

clone_size,j_call,v_call,d_call,cdr3_nt,cdr3_aa
many,TRBJ2-5,TRBV29-1,NA,TGCAGCGTTGTTTCGGAGACCCAGTACTTC,CSVVSETQYF
few,TRBJ2-1,TRBV4-3,TRBD2,TGCGCCAGCAGCCATGTATCGGGGGGGGGCTACAATGAGCAGTTCTTC,CASSHVSGGGYNEQFF
few,TRBJ2-1,TRBV5-1,TRBD2,TGCGCCAGCAGCACTCAGGGGACTAGCGGGGGCGGTGAGCAGTTCTTC,CASSTQGTSGGGEQFF
NA,TRBJ2-2,TRBV12-3/TRBV12-4,TRBD2,TGTGCCAGCACGACTAGCGGGAGAACCGGGGAGCTGTTTTTT,CASTTSGRTGELFF
NA,TRBJ2-3,TRBV20-1,NA,TGCAGTGCTAGAGTACGGGGCCGCACAGATACGCAGTATTTT,CSARVRGRTDTQYF
few,TRBJ2-4,TRBV20-1,NA,TGCAGTGCCCACGGGCTGTTGGCCAAAAACATTCAGTACTTC,CSAHGLLAKNIQYF
NA,TRBJ1-1,TRBV5-1,NA,TGCGCCAGCAGCCCGGCTGTCGCGGTGAACACTGAAGCTTTCTTT,CASSPAVAVNTEAFF
many,TRBJ2-7,TRBV10-3,NA,TGTGCCATCAGTGAGTCTCTCAACTACGAGCAGTACTTC,CAISESLNYEQYF
NA,TRBJ1-2,TRBV7-9,TRBD1,TGTGCCAGCAGCCCGGGACAGGGTGCGGGTGGCTACACCTTC,CASSPGQGAGGYTF
NA,TRBJ2-2,TRBV27,TRBD2,TGTGCCAGCACCATTTTAGCGGGGGACTACCTGGGGGAGCTGTTTTTT,CASTILAGDYLGELFF
few,TRBJ2-5,TRBV6-1,NA,TGTGCCAGCAGTCCCTTCCTTGGGTTAGCAGATGGAGAGACCCAGTACTTC,CASSPFLGLADGETQYF
many,TRBJ2-3,TRBV5-5,NA,TGTGCCAGCAGCTTGGGTAGACTAGATGCGCAGTATTTT,CASSLGRLDAQYF
NA,TRBJ2-1,TRBV7-9,TRBD1,TGTGCCAGCAGCCGACGGGACAGGGGGTTTTACAATGAGCAGTTCTTC,CASSRRDRGFYNEQFF
NA,TRBJ2-7,TRBV7-9,TRBD1,TGTGCCAGCAGCACGCCGGGACAGGGGATGGGCGAGCAGTACTTC,CASSTPGQGMGEQYF
few,TRBJ1-2,TRBV6-2/TRBV6-3,NA,TGTGCCAGCAGTAGGGGTCACGGGCAGAGCTATGGCTACACCTTC,CASSRGHGQSYGYTF
NA,TRBJ2-7,TRBV6-1,NA,TGTGCCAGCAGTGAAGCCATTGCCTACGAGCAGTACTTC,CASSEAIAYEQYF
many,TRBJ2-2,TRBV5-6,TRBD2,TGTGCCAGCAGCTATCGGACTAGCGGGCCCACCGGGGAGCTGTTTTTT,CASSYRTSGPTGELFF
few,TRBJ1-5,TRBV7-2,NA,TGTGCCAGCAGCTTAGCGCAGGGACATCTGGATCCCCAGCATTTT,CASSLAQGHLDPQHF
NA,TRBJ2-1,TRBV12-5,TRBD2,TGTGCTAGTGGTTTGGTGTTATCGGGACTAGCGGACAATGAGCAGTTCTTC,CASGLVLSGLADNEQFF
few,TRBJ2-7,TRBV15,TRBD2,TGTGCCACCAGCAGCCTGACTAGCGGGAGTACCGACGAGCAGTACTTC,CATSSLTSGSTDEQYF
few,TRBJ2-7,TRBV6-2/TRBV6-3,TRBD1,TGTGCCAGCAGCCTCCCTGACAGGGGGACATCCTACGAGCAGTACTTC,CASSLPDRGTSYEQYF
few,TRBJ2-1,TRBV7-9,TRBD2,TGTGCCAGCAGTTCCCGGGCGGGGGGTCGGTACAATGAGCAGTTCTTC,CASSSRAGGRYNEQFF
many,TRBJ2-1,TRBV20-1,NA,TGCAGTGCGATTCAGGGGTACAATGAGCAGTTCTTC,CSAIQGYNEQFF
NA,TRBJ1-1,TRBV28,NA,TGTGCCGGTGCTAGTACCAACACTGAAGCTTTCTTT,CAGASTNTEAFF
NA,TRBJ2-7,TRBV6-2/TRBV6-3,NA,TGTGCCAGCAGAATAGGACTCCACGAGCAGTACTTC,CASRIGLHEQYF
NA,TRBJ2-5,TRBV25-1,NA,TGTGCCATCAGTGAAATGACAAGGATCCAAGAGACCCAGTACTTC,CAISEMTRIQETQYF
many,TRBJ1-3,TRBV7-2,NA,TGTGCCAGCAGCTTACGGGGTTCTGGAAACACCATATATTTT,CASSLRGSGNTIYF
NA,TRBJ2-1,TRBV6-1,TRBD1,TGTGCCAGCGGACAGGGTGCCAGCAGCAATGAGCAGTTCTTC,CASGQGASSNEQFF
few,TRBJ2-3,TRBV6-2/TRBV6-3,TRBD2,TGTGCCAGCAGTGGCCCACGGCCTAGCGGGGGTTTAGATACGCAGTATTTT,CASSGPRPSGGLDTQYF
NA,TRBJ2-3,TRBV4-2,TRBD2,TGTGCCAGCAGCCAAGATTCCGGGGGGGCCCCCCAAGATACGCAGTATTTT,CASSQDSGGAPQDTQYF
NA,TRBJ2-7,TRBV28,TRBD2,TGTGCCAGCGGGAGGGGCACCAGTCCCTACGAGCAGTACTTC,CASGRGTSPYEQYF
NA,TRBJ1-4,TRBV4-2,TRBD1,TGTGCCAGCAGCCATCGGACAGGGGGGGAAAAACTGTTTTTT,CASSHRTGGEKLFF
many,TRBJ1-2,TRBV6-5,TRBD1,TGTGCCAGCAGGGACAGGGTGTATGGCTACACCTTC,CASRDRVYGYTF
NA,TRBJ2-7,TRBV29-1,NA,TGCAGCGTTGAAGACCGCACAGACTACGAGCAGTACTTC,CSVEDRTDYEQYF
NA,TRBJ2-4,TRBV18,TRBD2,TGTGCCAGCTCACCAGGGACTAGCGGGACGGCAAACATTCAGTACTTC,CASSPGTSGTANIQYF
NA,TRBJ2-1,TRBV7-8,TRBD2,TGTGCCAGCAGCTTTAGCGGGAGGGTCTCCTACAATGAGCAGTTCTTC,CASSFSGRVSYNEQFF
few,TRBJ2-5,TRBV20-1,NA,TGCAGTGCTAGCTCTTACTTTCGAGGGAGGAAAGAGACCCAGTACTTC,CSASSYFRGRKETQYF
many,TRBJ1-3,TRBV5-1,NA,TGCGCCAGCAGCTTTGATGGAGAAGGAAACACCATATATTTT,CASSFDGEGNTIYF
few,TRBJ2-6,TRBV5-1,NA,TGCGCCAGCAGCTTCTGGAGCGCTGGGGCCAACGTCCTGACTTTC,CASSFWSAGANVLTF
many,TRBJ2-5,TRBV29-1,NA,TGCAGCGTTGAAGAAGGAGGGTACTATCAGTACTTC,CSVEEGGYYQYF
NA,TRBJ1-1,TRBV7-8,NA,TGTGCCAGCAGCTCCCAGGGGCCCATGAACACTGAAGCTTTCTTT,CASSSQGPMNTEAFF